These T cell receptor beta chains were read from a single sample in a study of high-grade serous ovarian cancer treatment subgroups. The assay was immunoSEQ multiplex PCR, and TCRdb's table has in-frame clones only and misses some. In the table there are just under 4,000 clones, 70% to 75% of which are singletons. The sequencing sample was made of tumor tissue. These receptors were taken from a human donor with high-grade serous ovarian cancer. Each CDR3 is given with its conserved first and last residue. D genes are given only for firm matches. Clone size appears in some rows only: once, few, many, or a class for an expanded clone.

CDR3aa: CASSSPGPELYGYTF
CDR3nt: TGTGCCAGCAGTTCTCCGGGCCCCGAACTCTATGGCTACACCTTC
d_gene: -
j_gene: TRBJ1-2
abundance: -
v_gene: TRBV28

CDR3aa: CASSPQGGETQYF
CDR3nt: TGTGCCAGCAGCCCACAGGGGGGCGAGACCCAGTACTTC
d_gene: TRBD1
j_gene: TRBJ2-5
abundance: -
v_gene: TRBV5-4

CDR3aa: CASSLDPPGQGCEQYF
CDR3nt: TGTGCCAGCAGCTTAGACCCCCCGGGACAGGGTTGCGAGCAGTACTTC
d_gene: TRBD1
j_gene: TRBJ2-7
abundance: -
v_gene: TRBV7-2

CDR3aa: CASSLDEYNSPLHF
CDR3nt: TGTGCCAGCAGCTTGGACGAGTATAATTCACCCCTCCACTTT
d_gene: -
j_gene: TRBJ1-6
abundance: -
v_gene: TRBV5-6

CDR3aa: CASSIGGALHNEQFF
CDR3nt: TGTGCCAGTAGTATCGGGGGGGCTTTACACAATGAGCAGTTCTTC
d_gene: TRBD2
j_gene: TRBJ2-1
abundance: -
v_gene: TRBV19

CDR3aa: CASSAYGTVGTGELFF
CDR3nt: TGTGCCAGCAGCGCATACGGGACGGTCGGGACCGGGGAGCTGTTTTTT
d_gene: -
j_gene: TRBJ2-2
abundance: -
v_gene: TRBV9

CDR3aa: CASSLASAGLKEKLFF
CDR3nt: TGTGCCAGCAGCTTGGCCAGTGCAGGTCTTAAGGAAAAACTGTTTTTT
d_gene: -
j_gene: TRBJ1-4
abundance: -
v_gene: TRBV5-4

CDR3aa: CASSSGNRSQSRANVLTF
CDR3nt: TGTGCCAGCTCATCAGGCAATAGGTCACAAAGTCGGGCCAACGTCCTGACTTTC
d_gene: -
j_gene: TRBJ2-6
abundance: -
v_gene: TRBV5-8

CDR3aa: CASSGGPGQGNTGELFF
CDR3nt: TGTGCCAGCAGCGGTGGTCCGGGACAGGGAAACACCGGGGAGCTGTTTTTT
d_gene: TRBD1
j_gene: TRBJ2-2
abundance: -
v_gene: TRBV5-4

CDR3aa: CASSQGSLGDGYTF
CDR3nt: TGTGCCAGCAGTCAAGGGAGCCTGGGAGATGGCTACACCTTC
d_gene: -
j_gene: TRBJ1-2
abundance: -
v_gene: TRBV7-2

CDR3aa: CASSLWTAGDYNEQFF
CDR3nt: TGTGCCAGCAGTTTATGGACAGCTGGCGACTACAATGAGCAGTTCTTC
d_gene: -
j_gene: TRBJ2-1
abundance: once
v_gene: TRBV28

CDR3aa: CASSPNPFQETQYF
CDR3nt: TGTGCCAGTAGCCCGAATCCCTTCCAAGAGACCCAGTACTTC
d_gene: -
j_gene: TRBJ2-5
abundance: -
v_gene: TRBV19

CDR3aa: CASSGGEQFF
CDR3nt: TGTGCCAGCTCCGGAGGGGAGCAGTTCTTC
d_gene: -
j_gene: TRBJ2-1
abundance: -
v_gene: TRBV18

CDR3aa: CATSRVGVSYNEQFF
CDR3nt: TGTGCCACCAGCAGAGTAGGGGTCTCCTACAATGAGCAGTTCTTC
d_gene: -
j_gene: TRBJ2-1
abundance: once
v_gene: TRBV15

CDR3aa: CASSLVVKGKLYF
CDR3nt: TGTGCCAGCAGCTTAGTGGTTAAGGGAAAACTGTACTTC
d_gene: -
j_gene: TRBJ2-5
abundance: -
v_gene: TRBV7-9

CDR3aa: CAWRAGANTGELFF
CDR3nt: TGTGCCTGGAGGGCAGGGGCGAACACCGGGGAGCTGTTTTTT
d_gene: -
j_gene: TRBJ2-2
abundance: -
v_gene: TRBV30

CDR3aa: CASSLDWSSYEQYF
CDR3nt: TGTGCCAGCAGCTTAGATTGGTCTTCCTACGAGCAGTACTTC
d_gene: -
j_gene: TRBJ2-7
abundance: -
v_gene: TRBV11-2

CDR3aa: CASSTGNTEAFF
CDR3nt: TGTGCCAGCAGTACAGGGAACACTGAAGCTTTCTTT
d_gene: -
j_gene: TRBJ1-1
abundance: once
v_gene: TRBV28

CDR3aa: CASSIDGEQYTEAFF
CDR3nt: TGTGCCAGTAGTATAGATGGAGAACAGTACACTGAAGCTTTCTTT
d_gene: -
j_gene: TRBJ1-1
abundance: once
v_gene: TRBV19

CDR3aa: CASSFHGPNIGDTQYF
CDR3nt: TGTGCCAGCAGCTTCCACGGACCTAATATTGGAGATACGCAGTATTTT
d_gene: -
j_gene: TRBJ2-3
abundance: -
v_gene: TRBV11-1

CDR3aa: CATAPGPNQPQHF
CDR3nt: TGTGCCACCGCGCCGGGGCCGAATCAGCCCCAGCATTTT
d_gene: -
j_gene: TRBJ1-5
abundance: -
v_gene: TRBV6-4

CDR3aa: CASSLDITRNYGYTF
CDR3nt: TGTGCCAGCAGCTTGGACATCACCCGGAACTATGGCTACACCTTC
d_gene: -
j_gene: TRBJ1-2
abundance: few
v_gene: TRBV5-6

CDR3aa: CASSITGVSSDEQFF
CDR3nt: TGTGCCAGTAGTATCACAGGGGTTTCGTCCGATGAGCAGTTCTTC
d_gene: TRBD1
j_gene: TRBJ2-1
abundance: -
v_gene: TRBV19

CDR3aa: CASSQDRRFGGETQYF
CDR3nt: TGCGCCAGCAGCCAAGATCGTCGCTTCGGGGGGGAGACCCAGTACTTC
d_gene: TRBD2
j_gene: TRBJ2-5
abundance: -
v_gene: TRBV4-1

CDR3aa: CASSRGQLSNQPQHF
CDR3nt: TGTGCCAGCAGCCGCGGACAACTTAGCAATCAGCCCCAGCATTTT
d_gene: -
j_gene: TRBJ1-5
abundance: -
v_gene: TRBV7-9

CDR3aa: CASSIPTTKPGYNEQFF
CDR3nt: TGTGCCAGTAGTATTCCAACAACAAAGCCGGGTTACAATGAGCAGTTCTTC
d_gene: -
j_gene: TRBJ2-1
abundance: -
v_gene: TRBV19

CDR3aa: CASKGLSNEQFF
CDR3nt: TGTGCCAGTAAGGGGTTATCCAATGAGCAGTTCTTC
d_gene: -
j_gene: TRBJ2-1
abundance: -
v_gene: TRBV19

CDR3aa: CASSPGLRGEQFF
CDR3nt: TGTGCCAGCAGCCCCGGACTCCGCGGTGAGCAGTTCTTC
d_gene: -
j_gene: TRBJ2-1
abundance: few
v_gene: TRBV7-3

CDR3aa: CASSIETGSYEQYF
CDR3nt: TGTGCCAGTAGTATAGAGACAGGATCCTACGAGCAGTACTTC
d_gene: -
j_gene: TRBJ2-7
abundance: -
v_gene: TRBV19

CDR3aa: CTSSPRLHNEQFF
CDR3nt: TGCACCAGCAGCCCCCGACTTCACAATGAGCAGTTCTTC
d_gene: -
j_gene: TRBJ2-1
abundance: -
v_gene: TRBV1

CDR3aa: CASSTVLTYEQYF
CDR3nt: TGTGCCAGCAGTACCGTCTTGACCTACGAGCAGTACTTC
d_gene: -
j_gene: TRBJ2-7
abundance: few
v_gene: TRBV6-6

CDR3aa: CASSPGLEGADTQYF
CDR3nt: TGTGCCAGCTCACCCGGACTAGAGGGGGCAGATACGCAGTATTTT
d_gene: -
j_gene: TRBJ2-3
abundance: -
v_gene: TRBV18

CDR3aa: CASGFRAGELFF
CDR3nt: TGTGCTAGTGGTTTTAGGGCCGGGGAGCTGTTTTTT
d_gene: -
j_gene: TRBJ2-2
abundance: -
v_gene: TRBV12-5

CDR3aa: CASSVEQDTDTQYF
CDR3nt: TGTGCCAGCAGCGTAGAGCAGGACACAGATACGCAGTATTTT
d_gene: -
j_gene: TRBJ2-3
abundance: -
v_gene: TRBV9

CDR3aa: CATSRDRTVSYEQYF
CDR3nt: TGTGCCACCAGCAGAGACCGAACTGTCTCCTACGAGCAGTACTTC
d_gene: -
j_gene: TRBJ2-7
abundance: -
v_gene: TRBV15

CDR3aa: CASSYSGQGVNYGYTF
CDR3nt: TGTGCCAGCAGTTACTCAGGACAAGGTGTCAACTATGGCTACACCTTC
d_gene: -
j_gene: TRBJ1-2
abundance: -
v_gene: TRBV6-5

CDR3aa: CASSSGTSPDTQYF
CDR3nt: TGTGCCAGCAGCTCCGGGACTAGCCCAGATACGCAGTATTTT
d_gene: TRBD2
j_gene: TRBJ2-3
abundance: once
v_gene: TRBV7-3

CDR3aa: CASSGGTGELFF
CDR3nt: TGTGCCAGCAGTGGGGGAACCGGGGAGCTGTTTTTT
d_gene: -
j_gene: TRBJ2-2
abundance: -
v_gene: TRBV5-8

CDR3aa: CASSQRAGSNQPQHF
CDR3nt: TGTGCCAGCAGCCAGAGGGCAGGGTCCAATCAGCCCCAGCATTTT
d_gene: -
j_gene: TRBJ1-5
abundance: -
v_gene: TRBV7-2

CDR3aa: CASSFAGILNTEAFF
CDR3nt: TGTGCCAGCAGCTTTGCAGGGATATTGAACACTGAAGCTTTCTTT
d_gene: -
j_gene: TRBJ1-1
abundance: -
v_gene: TRBV5-6

CDR3aa: CASSHGGAHEKLFF
CDR3nt: TGTGCCAGCAGTCATGGGGGTGCCCATGAAAAACTGTTTTTT
d_gene: -
j_gene: TRBJ1-4
abundance: -
v_gene: TRBV6-5

CDR3aa: CASSLGGELAKNIQYF
CDR3nt: TGTGCCAGCAGCCTGGGGGGGGAACTAGCCAAAAACATTCAGTACTTC
d_gene: TRBD2
j_gene: TRBJ2-4
abundance: -
v_gene: TRBV5-4

CDR3aa: CASSLRFQGSISYEQYF
CDR3nt: TGTGCCAGCAGCTTAAGGTTTCAGGGATCTATCTCCTACGAGCAGTACTTC
d_gene: -
j_gene: TRBJ2-7
abundance: -
v_gene: TRBV13

CDR3aa: CASSLWAGERTEAFF
CDR3nt: TGCGCCAGCAGCTTGTGGGCCGGGGAACGGACTGAAGCTTTCTTT
d_gene: -
j_gene: TRBJ1-1
abundance: -
v_gene: TRBV5-1

CDR3aa: CASSFRESGGYTF
CDR3nt: TGTGCCAGCAGCTTCAGGGAATCGGGTGGCTACACCTTC
d_gene: -
j_gene: TRBJ1-2
abundance: -
v_gene: TRBV7-6

CDR3aa: CAWQLAADPDTQYF
CDR3nt: TGTGCCTGGCAACTAGCGGCGGATCCAGATACGCAGTATTTT
d_gene: TRBD2
j_gene: TRBJ2-3
abundance: -
v_gene: TRBV30

CDR3aa: CVSSRGTSGIDTQYF
CDR3nt: TGTGTCAGCAGCCGCGGGACTAGCGGGATAGATACGCAGTATTTT
d_gene: TRBD2
j_gene: TRBJ2-3
abundance: -
v_gene: TRBV14

CDR3aa: CASSYFPAEGYTF
CDR3nt: TGTGCCAGCAGTTATTTCCCCGCTGAGGGCTACACCTTC
d_gene: -
j_gene: TRBJ1-2
abundance: few
v_gene: TRBV6-6

CDR3aa: CASSVGEHYGYTF
CDR3nt: TGTGCCAGCAGCGTAGGGGAGCACTATGGCTACACCTTC
d_gene: -
j_gene: TRBJ1-2
abundance: once
v_gene: TRBV5-8

CDR3aa: CASSLTGGTSTDTQYF
CDR3nt: TGTGCCAGCAGCTTAACAGGGGGTACTAGCACAGATACGCAGTATTTT
d_gene: TRBD1
j_gene: TRBJ2-3
abundance: once
v_gene: TRBV7-8